The TCR beta chain described here comes from a study of shared clonotypes between healthy human individuals. Study-wide results and limits: The authors sampled blood alone, and tissue repertoires likely differ.

Genomic DNA belonging to each subset was distributed in equal measure over several immunoSEQ plates. The method was immunoSEQ multiplex PCR; TCRdb's version includes in-frame clones alone and lacks a portion of them. The sample has about 380,000 clones; around 96% are singletons. As to this clone: Its antigen is as yet unknown.

All participating donors were Caucasian adults from Nashville, Tennessee. CD45RO+ cells were combined with CCR7-negative CD45RA+ TemRA cells to form CD8 memory. Sequencing was performed on memory CD8+ T cells sorted from blood. As to subset: CD45RO+ cells pooled with CCR7-negative TemRA cells. This TCR came from a man aged 25 to 40 in good health.

The CDR3 is CASSGRDRVNQPQHF. Written as DNA, the CDR3 is TGTGCCAGCAGCGGCCGGGACAGGGTTAATCAGCCCCAGCATTTT. V usage is TRBV6-1 and J usage is TRBJ1-5; 9 bases line up with TRBD1. Trimming cost V 6 bases and J 4 bases; bases outside gene matches: 7. Germline CDR1 is MNHNS and CDR2 is SASEGT. This CDR3 region has 15 residues.